This is a list of T cell receptor beta chains from one sample in a study of T-cell memory formation after mild COVID-19. TCRdb used MiXCR to reprocess the 5' RACE reads, holding one entry per CDR3 protein. Among fewer than 95,000 distinct CDR3 sequences listed, around an eighth were seen once. Sequencing was performed on PBMCs or a T cell subset sorted from them (not recorded which). All receptors come from an adult woman who had mild COVID-19 (a few samples of this study predate the infection). Cell type and time point are not known. CDR3s include the opening cysteine and the closing phenylalanine or tryptophan. The order of the fields is D gene, V gene, J gene, clone size, CDR3 protein, CDR3 DNA. The D gene is left open where the match is weak. Not every row has a clone size; where given, it reads once, few, many or a size class.

-	TRBV24-1	TRBJ1-2	medium-sized	CATSTTGTAAYGYTF	TGTGCCACCAGTACTACCGGCACCGCGGCCTATGGCTACACCTTC
TRBD2	TRBV6-5	TRBJ2-1	-	CASRALAGDNNEQFF	TGTGCCAGCAGGGCTCTAGCGGGAGATAACAATGAGCAGTTCTTC
-	TRBV5-1	TRBJ2-3	-	CASSINRFDTDTQYF	TGCGCCAGCAGCATAAACAGATTCGACACAGATACGCAGTATTTT
TRBD1	TRBV19	TRBJ1-3	-	CASSPDRGRDTIYF	TGTGCCAGTAGTCCGGACAGGGGGCGAGACACCATATATTTT
-	TRBV7-6	TRBJ1-1	-	CASSRSTGIGEAFF	TGTGCCAGCAGCCGATCTACAGGGATAGGTGAAGCTTTCTTT
-	TRBV7-9	TRBJ1-2	many	CASRRSGGYTF	TGTGCCAGCAGGAGAAGCGGTGGCTACACCTTC
TRBD2	TRBV10-3	TRBJ2-7	few	CAISENSGTEQYF	TGTGCCATCAGTGAGAACAGCGGGACCGAGCAGTACTTC
-	TRBV5-1	TRBJ1-1	-	CASSATVRDPEAFF	TGCGCCAGCAGTGCGACAGTTAGGGACCCTGAAGCTTTCTTT
TRBD1	TRBV6-6	TRBJ1-5	-	CASSYSSPQGSNQPQHF	TGTGCCAGCAGTTACTCATCACCACAGGGGAGCAATCAGCCCCAGCATTTT
TRBD1	TRBV18	TRBJ1-4	-	CASSPGQGREKLFF	TGTGCCAGCTCACCGGGACAGGGGCGTGAAAAACTGTTTTTT
-	TRBV7-9	TRBJ2-2	-	CASSPQSTGELFF	TGTGCCAGCAGTCCTCAGAGTACCGGGGAGCTGTTTTTT
TRBD1	TRBV5-1	TRBJ2-7	-	CASSLGTTGGFEQYF	TGCGCCAGCAGCTTGGGTACTACAGGGGGCTTCGAGCAGTACTTC
-	TRBV7-9	TRBJ1-4	few	CASSSRGNEKLFF	TGTGCCAGCAGCTCCAGGGGAAATGAAAAACTGTTTTTT
-	TRBV5-1	TRBJ1-5	few	CASSPMGEGGQPQHF	TGCGCCAGCAGTCCCATGGGGGAGGGAGGTCAGCCCCAGCATTTT
TRBD1	TRBV7-6	TRBJ1-1	few	CASSLQGDTEAFF	TGTGCCAGCAGCTTACAGGGGGACACTGAAGCTTTCTTT
-	TRBV25-1	TRBJ1-2	few	CASSDHGRYGYTF	TGTGCCAGCAGTGACCACGGACGTTATGGCTACACCTTC
-	TRBV7-9	TRBJ1-1	-	CASKDGKGAEAFF	TGTGCCAGCAAAGACGGCAAGGGCGCTGAAGCTTTCTTT
-	TRBV6-2/TRBV6-3	TRBJ1-1	-	CASSMGRGMNTEAFF	TGTGCCAGCAGTATGGGTCGGGGTATGAACACTGAAGCTTTCTTT
TRBD2	TRBV5-5	TRBJ2-2	-	CASSFRLAGPTNTGELFF	TGTGCCAGCAGCTTTCGACTAGCGGGACCAACGAACACCGGGGAGCTGTTTTTT
-	TRBV20-1	TRBJ1-2	-	CSARDLGQTFYGYTF	TGCAGTGCTAGAGATCTCGGTCAGACGTTTTATGGCTACACCTTC
TRBD1	TRBV19	TRBJ1-1	few	CASSLGQGLYLNTEAFF	TGTGCCAGTAGTTTGGGACAGGGCTTATACCTGAACACTGAAGCTTTCTTT
TRBD1	TRBV20-1	TRBJ2-2	-	CSARAGTGGNTGELFF	TGCAGTGCTAGAGCTGGGACAGGGGGAAACACCGGGGAGCTGTTTTTT
TRBD2	TRBV20-1	TRBJ2-5	-	CSARDLSSGGAQETQYF	TGCAGTGCTAGGGACCTCTCTAGCGGGGGGGCCCAAGAGACCCAGTACTTC
TRBD2	TRBV11-3	TRBJ2-1	-	CASEGGKGLADNEQFF	TGTGCCAGCGAAGGGGGGAAGGGACTAGCGGACAATGAGCAGTTCTTC
TRBD2	TRBV25-1	TRBJ2-2	-	CASSEDSGSRTGELFF	TGTGCCAGCAGTGAAGATAGCGGGAGTAGGACCGGGGAGCTGTTTTTT
TRBD2	TRBV13	TRBJ2-1	few	CASSFATSGYNEQFF	TGTGCCAGCAGCTTCGCGACTAGCGGCTACAATGAGCAGTTCTTC
-	TRBV7-9	TRBJ2-7	-	CASSCWQGGLVEQYF	TGTGCCAGCAGCTGCTGGCAGGGAGGTTTGGTGGAGCAGTACTTC
-	TRBV2	TRBJ1-1	few	CASSDDDEGRNTEAFF	TGTGCCAGCAGTGATGACGATGAGGGTCGGAACACTGAAGCTTTCTTT
TRBD1	TRBV5-5	TRBJ2-7	many	CASSFGTGGEQYF	TGTGCCAGCAGCTTCGGGACAGGGGGCGAGCAGTACTTC
-	TRBV6-5	TRBJ2-7	few	CASSPRGGGIHEQYF	TGTGCCAGCAGTCCCCGGGGAGGGGGCATCCACGAGCAGTACTTC
TRBD1	TRBV29-1	TRBJ1-1	-	CSVDPRQGVTEAFF	TGCAGCGTTGACCCCCGACAGGGCGTCACTGAAGCTTTCTTT
-	TRBV24-1	TRBJ2-3	-	CATSEVTQGDTQYF	TGTGCCACCAGTGAGGTCACGCAGGGAGATACGCAGTATTTT
TRBD1	TRBV5-1	TRBJ1-4	few	CASSLHPGQRDEKLFF	TGCGCCAGCAGCCTCCATCCGGGACAGAGGGATGAAAAACTGTTTTTT
TRBD2	TRBV4-1	TRBJ2-3	few	CASSQYPSGDSTDTQYF	TGCGCCAGCAGCCAATACCCTAGCGGGGACAGCACAGATACGCAGTATTTT
-	TRBV7-9	TRBJ1-2	-	CASSHVPPGVYGYTF	TGTGCCAGCAGCCACGTCCCCCCAGGGGTCTATGGCTACACCTTC
TRBD1	TRBV13	TRBJ1-5	once	CASSLGQEGQPQHF	TGTGCCAGCAGCTTGGGACAGGAGGGACAGCCCCAGCATTTT
TRBD1	TRBV15	TRBJ2-2	-	CATRQGTNTGELFF	TGTGCCACCCGACAGGGGACTAACACCGGGGAGCTGTTTTTT
-	TRBV5-1	TRBJ2-3	few	CASSEGTAGADTQYF	TGCGCCAGCAGCGAAGGAACGGCGGGCGCAGATACGCAGTATTTT
-	TRBV24-1	TRBJ1-1	-	CATSDFRTDEAFF	TGTGCCACCAGTGATTTCAGGACAGATGAAGCTTTCTTT
-	TRBV7-9	TRBJ2-7	many	CASTFPGDEQYF	TGTGCCAGCACCTTTCCGGGGGACGAGCAGTACTTC
-	TRBV4-3	TRBJ2-1	-	CASSQVQNPYNEQFF	TGCGCCAGCAGCCAAGTGCAGAACCCCTACAATGAGCAGTTCTTC
TRBD1	TRBV7-6	TRBJ2-5	-	CASSFDRDQETQYF	TGTGCCAGCAGCTTCGACAGGGACCAAGAGACCCAGTACTTC
-	TRBV12-3/TRBV12-4	TRBJ2-1	many	CASSSGGGGEQFF	TGTGCCAGCAGTTCTGGGGGAGGGGGAGAGCAGTTCTTC
-	TRBV27	TRBJ1-2	-	CASGDPGERGYTF	TGTGCCAGCGGGGACCCGGGGGAGCGGGGCTACACCTTC
-	TRBV30	TRBJ1-2	-	CAWSDRVGPSYGYTF	TGTGCCTGGAGTGACCGGGTAGGGCCGTCCTATGGCTACACCTTC
TRBD2	TRBV7-9	TRBJ2-5	few	CASSLVGPGGETQYF	TGTGCCAGCAGCTTAGTCGGCCCGGGGGGGGAGACCCAGTACTTC
-	TRBV4-2	TRBJ2-7	few	CASSQDWGGAPYEQYF	TGTGCCAGCAGCCAAGATTGGGGGGGGGCCCCCTACGAGCAGTACTTC
-	TRBV14	TRBJ2-3	many	CASRPTGRDTQYF	TGTGCCAGCAGACCCACGGGGAGGGATACGCAGTATTTT
-	TRBV20-1	TRBJ2-7	-	CSAETVSSYEQYF	TGCAGTGCTGAGACAGTCAGCTCCTACGAGCAGTACTTC
-	TRBV20-1	TRBJ2-1	few	CSARAVAPHEQFF	TGCAGTGCTAGAGCCGTCGCTCCCCATGAGCAGTTCTTC
-	TRBV12-3/TRBV12-4	TRBJ2-3	-	CASSQGTSFGQDTQYF	TGTGCCAGCAGTCAAGGGACTTCTTTTGGGCAGGATACGCAGTATTTT